This T cell receptor beta chain was sequenced for a study of T cells in Graves' hyperthyroidism and ophthalmopathy. Study as a whole: The authors collected peripheral blood at initial diagnosis, before any treatment.

This clonotype was observed at least ten times. Its specificity is unknown. Study results and limitations: Model predictions of ophthalmopathy came a median approximately 6 months before onset. Most thyroid clonotypes expanded above 0.001 were also detected in blood.

CDR1 is MDHEN, CDR2 SYDVKM, per germline. The CDR3 length is 14 residues. Trimming at V came to 4 bases and at J to 5 bases, leaving 7 bases not matched to a gene. Amplification of TCR beta CDR3 regions used RNA as the template. TCR CDR3 underwent first-round RT-PCR with the HTBI primer set. MiXCR, run by TCRdb on the multiplex PCR reads, gives a single entry per CDR3 protein. Counted here are about 110,000 distinct CDR3 sequences, 15% to 20% occurring once; the ten biggest clones make up around two fifths. This chain links TRBV28 with TRBJ2-5; 7 bases agree with TRBD1. The receptor's source is a woman aged 45-65 years with Graves' hyperthyroidism. The sequenced sample was blood. Written as DNA, the CDR3 is TGTGCCAGCAGTTCCCGACAGGGCCCGGAGACCCAGTACTTC. Translated: CASSSRQGPETQYF.